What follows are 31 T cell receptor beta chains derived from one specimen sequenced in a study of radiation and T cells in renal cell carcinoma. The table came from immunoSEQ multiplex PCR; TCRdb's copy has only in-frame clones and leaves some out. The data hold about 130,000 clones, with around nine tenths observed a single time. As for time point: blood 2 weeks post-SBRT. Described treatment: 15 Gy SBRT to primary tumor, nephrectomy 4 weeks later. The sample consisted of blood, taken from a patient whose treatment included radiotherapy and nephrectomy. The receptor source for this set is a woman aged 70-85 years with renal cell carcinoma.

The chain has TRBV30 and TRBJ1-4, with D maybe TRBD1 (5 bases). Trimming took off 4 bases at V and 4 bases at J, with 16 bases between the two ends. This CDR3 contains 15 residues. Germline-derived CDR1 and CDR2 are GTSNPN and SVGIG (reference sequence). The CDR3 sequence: CAWTPAGTHNEKLFF. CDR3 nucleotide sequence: TGTGCCTGGACCCCAGCCGGGACTCATAATGAAAAACTGTTTTTT.

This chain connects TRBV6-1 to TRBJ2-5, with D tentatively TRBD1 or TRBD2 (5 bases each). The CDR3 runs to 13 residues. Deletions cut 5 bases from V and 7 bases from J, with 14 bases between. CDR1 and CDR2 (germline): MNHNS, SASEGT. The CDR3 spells CASSQSRGVTQYF. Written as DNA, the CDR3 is TGTGCCAGCAGTCAATCTAGAGGGGTGACCCAGTACTTC.

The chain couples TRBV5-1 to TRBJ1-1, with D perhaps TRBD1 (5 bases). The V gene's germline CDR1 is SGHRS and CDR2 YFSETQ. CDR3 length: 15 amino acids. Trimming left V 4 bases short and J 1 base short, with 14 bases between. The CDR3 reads CASSKSTVPNTEAFF. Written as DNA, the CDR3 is TGCGCCAGCAGCAAATCGACAGTTCCGAACACTGAAGCTTTCTTT.

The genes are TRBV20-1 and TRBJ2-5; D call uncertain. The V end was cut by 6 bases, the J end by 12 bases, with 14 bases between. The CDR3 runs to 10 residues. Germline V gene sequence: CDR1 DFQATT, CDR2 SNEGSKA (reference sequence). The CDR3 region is CSAVKKAEYF. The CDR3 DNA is TGCAGTGCAGTGAAAAAGGCAGAGTACTTC.

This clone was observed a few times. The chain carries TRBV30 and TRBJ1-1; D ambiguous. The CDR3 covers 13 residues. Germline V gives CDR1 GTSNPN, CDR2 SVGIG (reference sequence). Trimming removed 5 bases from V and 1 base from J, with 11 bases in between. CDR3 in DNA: TGTGCCTGGGGGCTTGATCGGAACACTGAAGCTTTCTTT. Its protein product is CAWGLDRNTEAFF.

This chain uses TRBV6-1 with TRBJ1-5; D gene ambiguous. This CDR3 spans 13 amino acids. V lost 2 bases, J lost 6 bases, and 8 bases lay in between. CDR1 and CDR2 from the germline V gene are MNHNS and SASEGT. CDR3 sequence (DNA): TGTGCCAGCAGTGAACAGGCCGGTCAGCCCCAGCATTTT. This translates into CASSEQAGQPQHF.

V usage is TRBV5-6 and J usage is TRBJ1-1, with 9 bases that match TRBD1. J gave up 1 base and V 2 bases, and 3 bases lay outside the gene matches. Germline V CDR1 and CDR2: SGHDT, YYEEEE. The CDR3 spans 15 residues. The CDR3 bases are TGTGCCAGCAGCTTCCGGGACAGGGAGAACACTGAAGCTTTCTTT. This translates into CASSFRDRENTEAFF.

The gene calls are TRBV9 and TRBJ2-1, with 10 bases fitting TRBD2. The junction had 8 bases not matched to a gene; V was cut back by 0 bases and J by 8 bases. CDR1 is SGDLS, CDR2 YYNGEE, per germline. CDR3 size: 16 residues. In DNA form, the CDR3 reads TGTGCCAGCAGCGTAGTGTTTAGCGGGGGGAGGCATGAGCAGTTCTTC. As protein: CASSVVFSGGRHEQFF.

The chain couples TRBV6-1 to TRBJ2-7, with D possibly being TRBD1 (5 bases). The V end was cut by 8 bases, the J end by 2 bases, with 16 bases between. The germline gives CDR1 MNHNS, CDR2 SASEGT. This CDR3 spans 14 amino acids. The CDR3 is CASGASGPPYEQYF. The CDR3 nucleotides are TGTGCCAGCGGGGCCTCAGGGCCCCCCTACGAGCAGTACTTC.

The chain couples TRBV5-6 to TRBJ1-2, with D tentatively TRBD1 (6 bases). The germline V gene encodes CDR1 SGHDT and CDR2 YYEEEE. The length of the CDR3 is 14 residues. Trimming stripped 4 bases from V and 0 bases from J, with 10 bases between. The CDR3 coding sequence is TGTGCCAGCAGCAACAGGGATCCTAACTATGGCTACACCTTC. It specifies CASSNRDPNYGYTF.

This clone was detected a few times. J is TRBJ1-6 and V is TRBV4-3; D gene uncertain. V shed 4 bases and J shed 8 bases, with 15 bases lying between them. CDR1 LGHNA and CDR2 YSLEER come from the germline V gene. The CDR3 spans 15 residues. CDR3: CASSPERTVDSPLHF. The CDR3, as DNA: TGCGCCAGCAGCCCAGAACGGACTGTTGATTCACCCCTCCACTTT.

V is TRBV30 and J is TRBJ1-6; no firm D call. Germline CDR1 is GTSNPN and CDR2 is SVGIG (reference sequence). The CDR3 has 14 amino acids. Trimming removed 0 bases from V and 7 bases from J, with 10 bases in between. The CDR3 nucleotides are TGTGCCTGGAGTGTAGCCGGTTTGAATTCACCCCTCCACTTT. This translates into CAWSVAGLNSPLHF.

CDR3 nucleotides: TGTGCCAGCAGCTCCCCTGGACTTACCTACGAGCAGTACTTC. It codes for CASSSPGLTYEQYF. V and J are TRBV7-9 and TRBJ2-7; maybe TRBD2 (5 bases). This CDR3 comprises 14 residues. From germline, CDR1 is SEHNR and CDR2 FQNEAQ (reference sequence). V shed 4 bases and J shed 2 bases, with 12 bases lying between them.

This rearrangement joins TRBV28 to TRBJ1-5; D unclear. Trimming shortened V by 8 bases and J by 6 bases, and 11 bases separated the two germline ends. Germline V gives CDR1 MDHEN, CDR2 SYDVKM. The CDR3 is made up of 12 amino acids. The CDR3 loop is CASRLSGQPQHF. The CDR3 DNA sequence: TGTGCCAGCCGACTGTCAGGTCAGCCCCAGCATTTT.

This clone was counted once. CDR3 in amino acids: CASRRSGGGTDTQYF. For the CDR3, the DNA is TGTGCCAGTCGCCGTAGCGGGGGGGGAACAGATACGCAGTATTTT. This chain links TRBV28 with TRBJ2-3; 11 bases match TRBD2. CDR1 is MDHEN and CDR2 is SYDVKM in the germline V gene. This CDR3 region has 15 residues. Trimming took 9 bases from V and 3 from J; bases not matched to a gene: 8.

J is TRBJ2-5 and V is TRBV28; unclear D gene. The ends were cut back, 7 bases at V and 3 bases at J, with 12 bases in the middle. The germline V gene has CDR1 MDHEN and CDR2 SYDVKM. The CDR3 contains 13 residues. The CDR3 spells CASTLGNEETQYF. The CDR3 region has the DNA TGTGCCAGCACCCTTGGAAACGAAGAGACCCAGTACTTC.

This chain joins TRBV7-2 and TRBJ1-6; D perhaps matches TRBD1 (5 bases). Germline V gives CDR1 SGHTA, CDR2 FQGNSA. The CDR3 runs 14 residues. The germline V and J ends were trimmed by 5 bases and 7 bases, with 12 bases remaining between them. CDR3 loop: CASSLWDGNSPLHF. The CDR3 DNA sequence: TGTGCCAGCAGCCTGTGGGACGGAAATTCACCCCTCCACTTT.

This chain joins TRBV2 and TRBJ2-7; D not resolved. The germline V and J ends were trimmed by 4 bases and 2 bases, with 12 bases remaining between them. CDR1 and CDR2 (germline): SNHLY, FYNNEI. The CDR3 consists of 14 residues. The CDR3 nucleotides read TGTGCCAGCAGTGCAGGCGTTGCGCCCTACGAGCAGTACTTC. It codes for CASSAGVAPYEQYF.

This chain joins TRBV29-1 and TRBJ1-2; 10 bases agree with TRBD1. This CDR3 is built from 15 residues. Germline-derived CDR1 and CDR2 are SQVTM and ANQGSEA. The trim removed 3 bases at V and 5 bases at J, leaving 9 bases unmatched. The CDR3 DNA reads TGCAGCGTTGAGATTCGGGACAGGGGATCGTATGGCTACACCTTC. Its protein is CSVEIRDRGSYGYTF.

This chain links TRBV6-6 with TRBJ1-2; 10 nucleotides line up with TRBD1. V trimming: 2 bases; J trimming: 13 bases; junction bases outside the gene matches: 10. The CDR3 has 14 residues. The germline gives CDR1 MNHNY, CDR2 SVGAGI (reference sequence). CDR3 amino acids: CASSYGQGVRRPTF. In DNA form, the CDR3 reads TGTGCCAGCAGTTACGGACAGGGGGTACGACGTCCCACCTTC.

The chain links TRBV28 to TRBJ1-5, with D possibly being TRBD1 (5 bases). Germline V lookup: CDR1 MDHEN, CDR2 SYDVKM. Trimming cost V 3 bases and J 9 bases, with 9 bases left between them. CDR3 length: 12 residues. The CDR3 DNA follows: TGTGCCAGCAGTTTGGAGGGGTGGCCCCAGCATTTT. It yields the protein CASSLEGWPQHF. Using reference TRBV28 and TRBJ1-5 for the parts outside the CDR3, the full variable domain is DVKVTQSSRYLVKRTGEKVFLECVQDMDHENMFWYRQDPGLGLRLIYFSYDVKMKEKGDIPEGYSVSREKKERFSLILESASTNQTSMYLCASSLEGWPQHFGDGTRLSIL.

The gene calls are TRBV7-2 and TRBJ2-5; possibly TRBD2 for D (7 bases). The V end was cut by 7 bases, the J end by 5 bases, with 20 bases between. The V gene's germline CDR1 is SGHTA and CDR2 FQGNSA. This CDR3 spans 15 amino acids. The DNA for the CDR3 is TGTGCCAGCACCGTAGGCCGGGGGGCCTTCGAGACCCAGTACTTC. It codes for CASTVGRGAFETQYF.

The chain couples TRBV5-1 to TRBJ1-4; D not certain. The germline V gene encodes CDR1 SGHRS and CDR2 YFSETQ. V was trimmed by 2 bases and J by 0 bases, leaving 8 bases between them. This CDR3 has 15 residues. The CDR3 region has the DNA TGCGCCAGCAGCTTAGAGACTGCAACTAATGAAAAACTGTTTTTT. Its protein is CASSLETATNEKLFF.

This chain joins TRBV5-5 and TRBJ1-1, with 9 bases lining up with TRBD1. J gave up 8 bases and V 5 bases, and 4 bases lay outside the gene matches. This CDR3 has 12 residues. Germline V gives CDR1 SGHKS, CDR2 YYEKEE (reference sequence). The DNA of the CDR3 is TGTGCCAGCAGTTCTGGGACAGGGGAAGCTTTCTTT. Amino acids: CASSSGTGEAFF.

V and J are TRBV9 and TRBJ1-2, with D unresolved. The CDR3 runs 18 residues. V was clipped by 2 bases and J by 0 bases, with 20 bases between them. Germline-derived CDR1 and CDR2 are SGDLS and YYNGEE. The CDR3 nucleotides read TGTGCCAGCAGCGTGGATAGTACTCTCCGAAGATCTAACTATGGCTACACCTTC. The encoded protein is CASSVDSTLRRSNYGYTF.

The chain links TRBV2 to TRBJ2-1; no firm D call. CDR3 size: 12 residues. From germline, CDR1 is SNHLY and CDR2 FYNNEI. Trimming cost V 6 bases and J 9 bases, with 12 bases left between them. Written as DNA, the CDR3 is TGTGCCAGCAGGGGGTTTGGTACTGAGCAGTTCTTC. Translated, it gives CASRGFGTEQFF.

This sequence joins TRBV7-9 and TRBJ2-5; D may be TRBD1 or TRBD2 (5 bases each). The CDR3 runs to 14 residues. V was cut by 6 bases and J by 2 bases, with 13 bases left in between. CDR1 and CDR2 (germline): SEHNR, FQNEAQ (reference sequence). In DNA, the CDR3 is TGTGCCAGCAGGTTCGGGACGGGACAAGAGACCCAGTACTTC. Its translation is CASRFGTGQETQYF.

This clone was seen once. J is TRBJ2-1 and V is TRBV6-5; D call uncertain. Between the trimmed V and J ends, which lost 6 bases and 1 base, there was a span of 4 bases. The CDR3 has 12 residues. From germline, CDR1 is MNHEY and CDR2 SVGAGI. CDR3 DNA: TGTGCCAGCAGAGGGTCCTACAATGAGCAGTTCTTC. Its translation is CASRGSYNEQFF.

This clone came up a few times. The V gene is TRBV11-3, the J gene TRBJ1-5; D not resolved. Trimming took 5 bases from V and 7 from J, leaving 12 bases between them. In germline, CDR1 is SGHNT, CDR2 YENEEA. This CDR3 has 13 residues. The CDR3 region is CASSPGPGQPQHF. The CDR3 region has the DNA TGTGCCAGCAGCCCCGGACCAGGCCAGCCCCAGCATTTT.

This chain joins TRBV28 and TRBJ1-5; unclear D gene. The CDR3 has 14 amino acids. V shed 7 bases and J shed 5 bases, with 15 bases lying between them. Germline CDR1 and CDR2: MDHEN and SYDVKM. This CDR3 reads CASMAGESDQPQHF. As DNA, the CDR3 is TGTGCCAGCATGGCCGGGGAGAGCGATCAGCCCCAGCATTTT.

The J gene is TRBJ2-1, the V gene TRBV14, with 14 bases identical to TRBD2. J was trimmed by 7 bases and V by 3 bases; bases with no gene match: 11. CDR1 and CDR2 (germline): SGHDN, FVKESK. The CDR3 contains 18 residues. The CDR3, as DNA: TGTGCCAGCAGCCATCCCCTGAGACTAGCGGGGGGGCATAATGAGCAGTTCTTC. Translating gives CASSHPLRLAGGHNEQFF.